The rows below give T cell receptor beta chains drawn from one sample of a study of blood T cells in healthy people across ages. Each CDR3 protein is one row after TCRdb ran MiXCR on the 5' RACE reads. Of 1 million or so distinct CDR3 sequences in the sample, around 27% are singletons; the top ten hold 0.75%. These data are also associated with another study on T cells of mothers and their children.

The material sequenced was blood. Receptors originate from a girl aged 2-10 years in good health. Both conserved end residues are part of each CDR3. Fields, in order: CDR3 protein, CDR3 DNA, J gene, clone size, V gene, D gene, CDR3 length. The D gene is left open where the match is weak. The size of a clone is reported for some rows only, either as once, few or many, or as a class for expanded clones.

CDR3: CASSAPGNYERYF
DNA: TGTGCCAGCAGTGCCCCGGGAAACTACGAGCGGTACTTC
J: TRBJ2-7
size: few
V: TRBV12-3/TRBV12-4
D: NA
length: 13

CDR3: CASSLGRRTVYNEQFF
DNA: TGTGCCAGCAGCTTAGGTCGCCGGACTGTTTACAATGAGCAGTTCTTC
J: TRBJ2-1
size: NA
V: TRBV11-2
D: NA
length: 16

CDR3: CASRRTGSHETQYF
DNA: TGTGCCAGCAGGCGGACAGGGAGCCACGAGACCCAGTACTTC
J: TRBJ2-5
size: NA
V: TRBV11-2
D: TRBD1
length: 14

CDR3: CASSVGGNRGKTDTQYF
DNA: TGTGCCAGCAGCGTTGGGGGGAACAGGGGCAAAACAGATACGCAGTATTTT
J: TRBJ2-3
size: few
V: TRBV9
D: NA
length: 17

CDR3: CASALGLAGGIAGELFF
DNA: TGTGCTAGTGCCCTGGGACTAGCGGGTGGGATCGCCGGGGAGCTGTTTTTT
J: TRBJ2-2
size: few
V: TRBV12-5
D: TRBD2
length: 17

CDR3: CASGTSGGLAQYF
DNA: TGTGCCAGCGGGACTAGCGGGGGGTTGGCCCAGTACTTC
J: TRBJ2-5
size: NA
V: TRBV12-3/TRBV12-4
D: TRBD2
length: 13

CDR3: CASRPGRRGFRAGLNTEAFF
DNA: TGTGCCAGCAGACCGGGACGCCGGGGATTCAGAGCAGGGTTGAACACTGAAGCTTTCTTT
J: TRBJ1-1
size: NA
V: TRBV12-3/TRBV12-4
D: NA
length: 20

CDR3: CSAPPGTNSDTQYF
DNA: TGCAGTGCTCCTCCCGGGACTAACTCAGATACGCAGTATTTT
J: TRBJ2-3
size: few
V: TRBV20-1
D: TRBD2
length: 14

CDR3: CASSIGLPSSYEQYF
DNA: TGTGCCAGCAGCATCGGACTCCCCAGCTCCTACGAGCAGTACTTC
J: TRBJ2-7
size: NA
V: TRBV6-2/TRBV6-3
D: NA
length: 15

CDR3: CASFGGGFGNEQFF
DNA: TGTGCCAGCTTCGGCGGGGGGTTTGGCAATGAGCAGTTCTTC
J: TRBJ2-1
size: NA
V: TRBV6-5
D: TRBD2
length: 14

CDR3: CASSLAGDGETQYF
DNA: TGCGCCAGCAGCTTGGCTGGGGATGGAGAGACCCAGTACTTC
J: TRBJ2-5
size: few
V: TRBV5-1
D: NA
length: 14

CDR3: CASSPYSGLAGVAGELFF
DNA: TGTGCCAGCAGTCCTTACTCCGGACTAGCGGGAGTCGCCGGGGAGCTGTTTTTT
J: TRBJ2-2
size: many
V: TRBV27
D: TRBD2
length: 18

CDR3: CSAKSAETQYF
DNA: TGCAGTGCTAAGAGTGCTGAGACCCAGTACTTC
J: TRBJ2-5
size: NA
V: TRBV20-1
D: NA
length: 11

CDR3: CASSELDTQYF
DNA: TGTGCCAGCAGCGAGTTAGATACGCAGTATTTT
J: TRBJ2-3
size: many
V: TRBV7-2
D: NA
length: 11

CDR3: CASSSMPGIFETPYF
DNA: TGCGCCAGCAGCTCGATGCCAGGGATATTCGAGACCCCGTACTTC
J: TRBJ2-5
size: once
V: TRBV5-1
D: NA
length: 15

CDR3: CAISDTPGSGNTIYF
DNA: TGTGCCATCAGTGATACACCCGGCTCTGGAAACACCATATATTTT
J: TRBJ1-3
size: NA
V: TRBV10-3
D: NA
length: 15

CDR3: CASNKGPGNIEQYF
DNA: TGTGCCAGCAACAAGGGTCCAGGGAACATCGAGCAGTACTTC
J: TRBJ2-7
size: NA
V: TRBV9
D: NA
length: 14

CDR3: CASSQNSARGAFF
DNA: TGCGCCAGCAGCCAGAACAGTGCCCGGGGAGCTTTCTTT
J: TRBJ1-1
size: NA
V: TRBV4-3
D: NA
length: 13

CDR3: CASSRGTPAPEFF
DNA: TGTGCCAGCAGCCGGGGGACACCCGCGCCGGAGTTCTTT
J: TRBJ2-1
size: few
V: TRBV5-5
D: NA
length: 13

CDR3: CASSPGTSGVGNEQFF
DNA: TGTGCCAGCAGCCCCGGGACTAGCGGGGTAGGCAATGAGCAGTTCTTC
J: TRBJ2-1
size: NA
V: TRBV7-3
D: TRBD2
length: 16

CDR3: CSVEEAGPMNTEAFF
DNA: TGCAGCGTTGAAGAGGCAGGGCCCATGAACACTGAAGCTTTCTTT
J: TRBJ1-1
size: NA
V: TRBV29-1
D: NA
length: 15

CDR3: CASSSGLVGTQYF
DNA: TGTGCCAGCAGTTCCGGACTAGTCGGGACCCAGTACTTC
J: TRBJ2-5
size: few
V: TRBV7-9
D: TRBD2
length: 13

CDR3: CATRGSTGGAFF
DNA: TGTGCCACCAGGGGAAGTACGGGGGGAGCTTTCTTT
J: TRBJ1-1
size: few
V: TRBV25-1
D: NA
length: 12

CDR3: CASSFRPIAENIQYF
DNA: TGTGCCAGCAGTTTTAGACCGATAGCCGAAAACATTCAGTACTTC
J: TRBJ2-4
size: NA
V: TRBV12-3/TRBV12-4
D: NA
length: 15

CDR3: CSVEAPNQPQHF
DNA: TGCAGCGTTGAAGCTCCCAATCAGCCCCAGCATTTT
J: TRBJ1-5
size: NA
V: TRBV29-1
D: NA
length: 12

CDR3: CPGRDRDYNEQFF
DNA: TGTCCAGGCCGGGACAGGGACTACAATGAGCAGTTCTTC
J: TRBJ2-1
size: NA
V: TRBV21-1
D: NA
length: 13

CDR3: CSAPSGGEETQYF
DNA: TGCAGTGCACCTAGCGGGGGGGAAGAGACCCAGTACTTC
J: TRBJ2-5
size: NA
V: TRBV20-1
D: TRBD2
length: 13

CDR3: CASTAQGLNGYTF
DNA: TGTGCCAGCACCGCGCAGGGGTTGAATGGCTACACCTTC
J: TRBJ1-2
size: NA
V: TRBV6-1
D: NA
length: 13

CDR3: CASKGLSNTGELFF
DNA: TGTGCCAGCAAGGGACTGTCAAACACCGGGGAGCTGTTTTTT
J: TRBJ2-2
size: NA
V: TRBV2
D: NA
length: 14

CDR3: CASRGERDRLLEQFF
DNA: TGTGCCAGCAGAGGTGAGCGGGATCGCCTCCTGGAGCAGTTCTTC
J: TRBJ2-1
size: NA
V: TRBV28
D: TRBD2
length: 15

CDR3: CASSQVFVGVRIDTQYF
DNA: TGTGCCAGCAGCCAAGTGTTCGTGGGAGTTAGGATAGATACGCAGTATTTT
J: TRBJ2-3
size: NA
V: TRBV14
D: NA
length: 17

CDR3: CASSKDLAGGDYEQYF
DNA: TGTGCCAGCAGCAAGGATCTAGCGGGTGGCGACTACGAGCAGTACTTC
J: TRBJ2-7
size: few
V: TRBV7-2
D: TRBD2
length: 16

CDR3: CSAIKEAGNTIYF
DNA: TGCAGTGCTATTAAGGAAGCCGGAAACACCATATATTTT
J: TRBJ1-3
size: NA
V: TRBV20-1
D: NA
length: 13

CDR3: CASSSKGAHQPQHF
DNA: TGTGCCAGCAGTTCGAAGGGGGCTCATCAGCCCCAGCATTTT
J: TRBJ1-5
size: NA
V: TRBV12-3/TRBV12-4
D: TRBD1
length: 14

CDR3: CASSPGTVGTLTEAFF
DNA: TGTGCCAGCAGCCCCGGGACAGTTGGGACGTTGACGGAAGCTTTCTTT
J: TRBJ1-1
size: few
V: TRBV27
D: TRBD1
length: 16

CDR3: CASSLDAGRTNEQFF
DNA: TGTGCCAGCAGCCTGGACGCCGGAAGAACGAATGAGCAGTTCTTC
J: TRBJ2-1
size: few
V: TRBV3-1
D: NA
length: 15

CDR3: CASSDLGERGYEQYF
DNA: TGTGCCAGCAGTGACCTGGGGGAAAGGGGCTACGAGCAGTACTTC
J: TRBJ2-7
size: NA
V: TRBV6-1
D: NA
length: 15

CDR3: CASKASVGSYNEQFF
DNA: TGCGCCAGCAAGGCCAGCGTCGGCTCCTACAATGAGCAGTTCTTC
J: TRBJ2-1
size: NA
V: TRBV5-1
D: NA
length: 15

CDR3: CASSLYRLSEAFF
DNA: TGTGCCAGCAGCTTATACAGACTCTCGGAAGCTTTCTTT
J: TRBJ1-1
size: few
V: TRBV7-3
D: NA
length: 13

CDR3: CASSLYPPQEGETQYF
DNA: TGTGCCAGCAGTTTATACCCCCCTCAAGAAGGAGAGACCCAGTACTTC
J: TRBJ2-5
size: NA
V: TRBV27
D: NA
length: 16

CDR3: CASSESSGPYNEQFF
DNA: TGCGCCAGCAGTGAGAGTAGCGGCCCCTACAATGAGCAGTTCTTC
J: TRBJ2-1
size: NA
V: TRBV10-2
D: NA
length: 15

CDR3: CASSMDRRRETQYF
DNA: TGTGCCAGTAGTATGGATAGGCGAAGAGAGACCCAGTACTTC
J: TRBJ2-5
size: few
V: TRBV19
D: NA
length: 14

CDR3: CASSSLEGVQETQYF
DNA: TGTGCCAGCAGCTCCCTAGAGGGAGTACAAGAGACCCAGTACTTC
J: TRBJ2-5
size: NA
V: TRBV7-9
D: NA
length: 15

CDR3: CASKLGNLQETQYF
DNA: TGTGCCAGCAAACTAGGGAACCTCCAAGAGACCCAGTACTTC
J: TRBJ2-5
size: NA
V: TRBV12-3/TRBV12-4
D: NA
length: 14

CDR3: CSADRDGANYQETQYF
DNA: TGCAGTGCTGACCGGGACGGAGCCAACTACCAAGAGACCCAGTACTTC
J: TRBJ2-5
size: NA
V: TRBV20-1
D: NA
length: 16

CDR3: CASSYGPGPEQFF
DNA: TGTGCCAGCAGCTATGGCCCGGGCCCCGAGCAGTTCTTC
J: TRBJ2-1
size: NA
V: TRBV7-9
D: NA
length: 13

CDR3: CASSLPLPGAIGETQYF
DNA: TGTGCCAGCAGCTTACCCCTTCCGGGCGCCATAGGAGAGACCCAGTACTTC
J: TRBJ2-5
size: few
V: TRBV7-6
D: NA
length: 17

CDR3: CASGIMGYEQYF
DNA: TGTGCCAGCGGTATAATGGGGTACGAGCAGTACTTC
J: TRBJ2-7
size: few
V: TRBV6-5
D: NA
length: 12

CDR3: CASNPAGGPEETQYF
DNA: TGTGCCAGCAACCCAGCGGGAGGCCCTGAAGAGACCCAGTACTTC
J: TRBJ2-5
size: few
V: TRBV6-2/TRBV6-3
D: TRBD2
length: 15